The 22 T cell receptor beta chains given below trace back to one sample, sequenced in a study of cytomegalovirus exposure and HLA in healthy donors. Primers included in the PCR were 60 Vbeta and 13 Jbeta primers. TCRdb's copy holds only in-frame clones and misses some; the assay was immunoSEQ multiplex PCR. Of 80,000 to 95,000 clones in the sample, 75% to 85% were seen once. The sequenced material came from PBMCs. The receptors were gathered from a woman aged 25 to 45 in good health and CMV-seronegative.

The chain carries TRBV7-3 and TRBJ2-6, with 9 positions matching TRBD1. Per the germline V gene, CDR1 is SGHTA and CDR2 is FQGTGA. CDR3 length equals 18 residues. Unmatched junction bases numbered 7, after V lost 4 bases and J lost 0 bases. The CDR3 region has the DNA TGTGCCAGCAGCTCCTGGACAGGGGTGGACTCTGGGGCCAACGTCCTGACTTTC. This codes for CASSSWTGVDSGANVLTF.

The chain employs TRBV2 and TRBJ1-3; D not resolved. V was cut by 3 bases and J by 0 bases, with 12 bases left in between. This CDR3 is built from 16 residues. Germline V gene lookup returns CDR1 SNHLY and CDR2 FYNNEI. The DNA for the CDR3 is TGTGCCAGCAGTGAGGTGGCGGCCGCCTCTGGAAACACCATATATTTT. Its translation is CASSEVAAASGNTIYF.

The chain links TRBV28 to TRBJ1-2; 7 bases agree with TRBD1. Germline-derived CDR1 and CDR2 are MDHEN and SYDVKM. V was pared by 5 bases and J by 5 bases, with 5 bases of the junction left unmatched. The CDR3 covers 13 residues. The CDR3 DNA is TGTGCCAGCAGTAGACAGGGACCTTATGGCTACACCTTC. This sequence encodes CASSRQGPYGYTF.

V is TRBV7-2 and J is TRBJ2-1, with TRBD2 matching 7 bases. This CDR3 spans 17 amino acids. Per the germline V gene, CDR1 is SGHTA and CDR2 is FQGNSA. The V and J ends lost 5 bases and 3 bases, in that order; junction bases with no gene match: 13. The CDR3 loop is CASSEREGLGYYNEQFF. CDR3 nucleotide sequence: TGTGCCAGCAGCGAAAGGGAGGGGCTGGGGTACTACAATGAGCAGTTCTTC. Variable domain in full (rest from reference TRBV7-2 and TRBJ2-1): GAGVSQSPSNKVTEKGKDVELRCDPISGHTALYWYRQSLGQGLEFLIYFQGNSAPDKSGLPSDRFSAERTGGSVSTLTIQRTQQEDSAVYLCASSEREGLGYYNEQFFGPGTRLTVL.

V and J are TRBV6-1 and TRBJ1-4; TRBD1 matches 7 bases. The CDR3 is 15 amino acids. J was trimmed by 8 bases and V by 6 bases; bases with no gene match: 12. The germline V gene encodes CDR1 MNHNS and CDR2 SASEGT. CDR3 bases: TGTGCCAGCAGGACCACAGGGGCCACAGGGGAAAAACTGTTTTTT. Translation gives CASRTTGATGEKLFF.

In its sample, this clone was seen once. This chain joins TRBV27 and TRBJ2-5; the match to TRBD2 covers 7 bases. The CDR3 loop spans 13 amino acids. Losses at the gene ends were 5 bases for V and 5 bases for J; bases not matched to a gene: 5. CDR1 is MNHEY and CDR2 is SMNVEV in the germline V gene (reference sequence). The CDR3 region has the DNA TGTGCCAGCAGTCTCCTTAGCGGGGAGACCCAGTACTTC. This encodes CASSLLSGETQYF.

The chain is built from TRBV27 and TRBJ1-1; tentatively, D is TRBD1 (5 bases). CDR1 is MNHEY, CDR2 SMNVEV, per germline (reference sequence). CDR3 size: 13 residues. V was pared by 6 bases and J by 3 bases, with 11 bases between. The CDR3 DNA reads as TGTGCCAGCAGCCGACGGGGGTACACTGAAGCTTTCTTT. Translation: CASSRRGYTEAFF.

The V call is TRBV5-1, the J call TRBJ2-7, with D possibly TRBD2 on 6 matching bases. The CDR3 sequence is 15 residues long. Germline assignment: CDR1 SGHRS and CDR2 YFSETQ. Trimming took off 4 bases at V and 1 base at J, with 15 bases between the two ends. CDR3 DNA sequence: TGCGCCAGCAGCCCCGTGAGCGGGTCTTCCTACGAGCAGTACTTC. It is translated as CASSPVSGSSYEQYF. The complete variable domain, with remaining parts taken from reference TRBV5-1 and TRBJ2-7, reads KAGVTQTPRYLIKTRGQQVTLSCSPISGHRSVSWYQQTPGQGLQFLFEYFSETQRNKGNFPGRFSGRQFSNSRSEMNVSTLELGDSALYLCASSPVSGSSYEQYFGPGTRLTVT.

This clone turned up a few times. The chain links TRBV27 to TRBJ2-2, with D possibly being TRBD1 (5 bases). The CDR3 is 14 residues long. Germline V gene lookup returns CDR1 MNHEY and CDR2 SMNVEV (reference sequence). Deletions cut 2 bases from V and 7 bases from J, with 11 bases between. As DNA, the CDR3 is TGTGCCAGCAGTTTAACCAGGGTAGGCGGGGAGCTGTTTTTT. Its protein product is CASSLTRVGGELFF.

The chain employs TRBV5-5 and TRBJ2-3; D perhaps matches TRBD1 (5 bases). In germline, CDR1 is SGHKS, CDR2 YYEKEE (reference sequence). The germline V and J ends were trimmed by 4 bases and 0 bases, with 12 bases remaining between them. The CDR3 contains 15 residues. CDR3 in amino acids: CASSQTDSSTDTQYF. As DNA, the CDR3 is TGTGCCAGCAGCCAGACAGACTCTAGCACAGATACGCAGTATTTT. Supplemented by reference TRBV5-5 and TRBJ2-3, the full variable domain reads DAGVTQSPTHLIKTRGQQVTLRCSPISGHKSVSWYQQVLGQGPQFIFQYYEKEERGRGNFPDRFSARQFPNYSSELNVNALLLGDSALYLCASSQTDSSTDTQYFGPGTRLTVL.

This sequence joins TRBV4-2 and TRBJ1-5; 10 positions match TRBD1. Per germline, CDR1 LGHNA and CDR2 YNFKEQ. The junction had 4 bases not matched to a gene; V was cut back by 1 base and J by 7 bases. This CDR3 is 15 amino acids long. CDR3: CASSQGQGAGQPQHF. CDR3 sequence (DNA): TGTGCCAGCAGCCAAGGACAGGGGGCCGGGCAGCCCCAGCATTTT.

This rearrangement joins TRBV6-5 to TRBJ1-5; 7 positions match TRBD1. This CDR3 contains 16 residues. V dropped 2 bases and J dropped 0; count of bases not matched to a gene: 4. Germline-derived CDR1 and CDR2 are MNHEY and SVGAGI. This CDR3 reads CASSYSRDSSNQPQHF. As DNA, the CDR3 is TGTGCCAGCAGTTACAGCCGGGACAGTAGCAATCAGCCCCAGCATTTT.

The rearrangement joins TRBV18 to TRBJ2-3, with D uncertain. This CDR3 spans 13 amino acids. V was shortened by 5 bases and J by 3 bases, with 9 bases between the two germline ends. Germline loops: CDR1 KGHSH, CDR2 LQKENI. The CDR3, as DNA: TGTGCCAGCTCAACAAAACATACAGATACGCAGTATTTT. Translating gives CASSTKHTDTQYF.

The gene calls are TRBV19 and TRBJ1-5, with D tentatively TRBD1 (5 bases). Germline CDR1 is LNHDA and CDR2 is SQIVND (reference sequence). V lost 2 bases and J 1 base, leaving 9 bases between the germline ends. CDR3 length: 15 residues. The CDR3 nucleotides are TGTGCCAGTAGTATACGGCGACAGAGCAATCAGCCCCAGCATTTT. Protein sequence: CASSIRRQSNQPQHF.

V gene TRBV7-2 combines with J gene TRBJ1-3, with 8 nucleotides matching TRBD1. V trimming: 4 bases; J trimming: 3 bases; junction bases outside the gene matches: 5. Germline assignment: CDR1 SGHTA and CDR2 FQGNSA. The CDR3 is 15 residues long. Here the CDR3 DNA reads TGTGCCAGCAGCTCCGCGGGACAGGTTGGAAACACCATATATTTT. It encodes CASSSAGQVGNTIYF.

The sample holds one count of this clone. CDR3 protein: CASSPPPGRSDTQYF. The CDR3 nucleotides are TGTGCCAGCAGCCCACCCCCAGGTCGGTCAGATACGCAGTATTTT. This chain connects TRBV28 to TRBJ2-3, with D unresolved. Germline-derived CDR1 and CDR2 are MDHEN and SYDVKM. V was shortened by 6 bases and J by 4 bases, with 17 bases between the two germline ends. This CDR3 region has 15 residues.

J is TRBJ2-7 and V is TRBV7-8; D is possibly TRBD1 (6 bases). Germline V gene sequence: CDR1 SGHVS, CDR2 FQNEAQ. CDR3 size: 15 residues. Trimming stripped 5 bases from V and 2 bases from J, with 16 bases between. The CDR3 loop reads CASSMWGRGAYEQYF. CDR3 in DNA: TGTGCCAGCAGCATGTGGGGCAGGGGAGCCTACGAGCAGTACTTC. The full variable domain, rest sourced from reference TRBV7-8 and TRBJ2-7, is GAGVSQSPRYKVAKRGQDVALRCDPISGHVSLFWYQQALGQGPEFLTYFQNEAQLDKSGLPSDRFFAERPEGSVSTLKIQRTQQEDSAVYLCASSMWGRGAYEQYFGPGTRLTVT.

The chain is built from TRBV11-2 and TRBJ2-3; 10 bases match TRBD2. The J segment lost 4 bases and the V segment lost 5 bases, leaving 9 bases of the junction unmatched. Looked up from germline, CDR1 is SGHAT and CDR2 is FQNNGV. CDR3 size: 16 residues. CDR3 sequence (DNA): TGTGCCAGCAGCCCCCAGCGGGAGGGCCGCGCAGATACGCAGTATTTT. Amino acid sequence: CASSPQREGRADTQYF.

This clone was detected only a few times. The chain joins TRBV30 to TRBJ2-3; 7 nucleotides match TRBD2. The length of the CDR3 is 15 residues. The germline V gene encodes CDR1 GTSNPN and CDR2 SVGIG (reference sequence). V was clipped by 3 bases and J by 3 bases; unmatched bases: 9. This chain's CDR3 is CAWSVGGFRTDTQYF. Here the CDR3 DNA reads TGTGCCTGGAGCGTCGGGGGGTTCCGAACAGATACGCAGTATTTT.

The chain carries TRBV6-1 and TRBJ2-5; 15 bases align to TRBD2. V dropped 4 bases and J dropped 2; count of bases not matched to a gene: 2. CDR1 and CDR2 from the germline V gene are MNHNS and SASEGT. There are 16 residues in the CDR3. The CDR3 sequence: CASSVGTSGRQETQYF. CDR3 nucleotide sequence: TGTGCCAGCAGTGTGGGGACTAGCGGGAGGCAAGAGACCCAGTACTTC.

The V call is TRBV7-4, the J call TRBJ2-7, with 8 bases fitting TRBD1. Germline loops: CDR1 SGHVT, CDR2 SQSDAQ. The V segment lost 0 bases and the J segment 6 bases; nucleotides outside the gene matches: 1. The CDR3 is made up of 13 amino acids. The CDR3 here is CASSLATGAEQYF. CDR3 nucleotide sequence: TGTGCCAGCAGCTTAGCGACAGGGGCCGAGCAGTACTTC.

The chain recombines TRBV29-1 with TRBJ1-2; 10 bases line up with TRBD1. The CDR3 is made up of 13 amino acids. Germline V gene data show CDR1 as SQVTM and CDR2 as ANQGSEA. Trimming cost V 7 bases and J 2 bases; bases outside gene matches: 4. In nucleotides, the CDR3 is TGCAGCGCACGACAGGGGGCGAACTATGGCTACACCTTC. Translation gives CSARQGANYGYTF.